This TCR beta chain was recorded in a study of blood T cells in healthy people across ages. A second PCR of roughly 7 to 11 cycles used a sample-barcoded 5' primer and a J-beta primer mix. Using its own MiXCR run on the 5' RACE reads, TCRdb lists one record per CDR3 protein. Among about 800,000 distinct CDR3 sequences, about 25% were seen once, and the ten largest hold approximately 4%. This clonotype has just a few counts. Germline-derived CDR1 and CDR2 are MNHEY and SMNVEV (reference sequence). Between the trimmed V and J ends, which lost 5 bases and 2 bases, there was a span of 10 bases. The CDR3 is 14 residues long. These same data were also listed under a study on T cells of mothers and their children.

The chain links TRBV27 to TRBJ1-5; tentative D call: TRBD1 (5 bases). This clonotype originated in a boy aged 5-17 years in good health. Sequenced: blood. CDR3 sequence: CASSTQGRNQPQHF. The DNA for the CDR3 is TGTGCCAGCAGTACGCAGGGACGCAATCAGCCCCAGCATTTT.